A selection of T cell receptor beta chains follows, all from one sample in a study of cytomegalovirus exposure and HLA in healthy donors. The table came from immunoSEQ multiplex PCR; TCRdb's copy has only in-frame clones and leaves some out. The table lists 50,000 to 60,000 clones. What was sequenced was PBMCs. The receptors come from a woman between 45 and 60 years old in good health and CMV-seropositive. Both conserved end residues are part of each CDR3. The order of the fields is J gene, CDR3 length, D gene, V gene, CDR3 protein, CDR3 DNA. The D gene is left open where the match is weak.

TRBJ1-6,15,NA,TRBV5-1,CASSPSGGGERPLHF,TGCGCCAGCAGCCCGAGTGGGGGAGGGGAAAGACCCCTCCACTTT
TRBJ1-5,12,TRBD1,TRBV2,CATGQGDQPQHF,TGTGCCACGGGACAGGGGGATCAGCCCCAGCATTTT
TRBJ2-3,13,NA,TRBV29-1,CSVGAGARDTQYF,TGCAGCGTTGGGGCGGGGGCTCGGGATACGCAGTATTTT
TRBJ2-7,17,TRBD1,TRBV10-1,CASSDFNTGTGPDEQYF,TGCGCCAGCAGCGACTTTAACACCGGGACAGGGCCCGACGAGCAGTACTTC
TRBJ2-3,13,NA,TRBV5-6,CASTDISTDTQYF,TGTGCCAGCACCGACATAAGCACAGATACGCAGTATTTT
TRBJ2-3,17,TRBD2,TRBV11-2,CASSLDPGISGRSAQYF,TGTGCCAGCAGCTTAGATCCAGGTATTAGCGGGAGATCTGCGCAGTATTTT
TRBJ2-1,15,TRBD2,TRBV5-1,CASSLSSGSYNEQFF,TGCGCCAGCAGCTTGAGCAGCGGGAGCTACAATGAGCAGTTCTTC
TRBJ2-2,11,NA,TRBV7-9,CASSLSGELFF,TGTGCCAGCAGCCTATCCGGGGAGCTGTTTTTT
TRBJ1-2,13,NA,TRBV30,CACSGGPNYGYTF,TGTGCCTGCTCCGGGGGGCCGAACTATGGCTACACCTTC
TRBJ1-2,15,TRBD1,TRBV19,CASSMADRASYGYTF,TGTGCCAGTAGTATGGCGGACAGGGCTTCTTATGGCTACACCTTC
TRBJ1-2,14,NA,TRBV29-1,CSVEDRGGSSGYTF,TGCAGCGTTGAAGATCGCGGTGGCAGCTCTGGCTACACCTTC
TRBJ1-5,16,TRBD1,TRBV18,CASSQIGQGGNQPQHF,TGTGCCAGCTCACAAATAGGACAGGGCGGCAATCAGCCCCAGCATTTT
TRBJ1-2,14,TRBD1,TRBV9,CASSTRQGDYGYTF,TGTGCCAGCAGCACCCGACAGGGGGACTATGGCTACACCTTC
TRBJ1-4,17,NA,TRBV9,CASSVVRFDRPNEKLFF,TGTGCCAGCAGCGTAGTCAGGTTCGACAGACCTAATGAGAAACTGTTTTTT
TRBJ1-3,13,NA,TRBV30,CASDGLSGNTIYF,TGTGCCTCGGATGGGCTCTCTGGAAACACCATATATTTT
TRBJ2-1,13,NA,TRBV4-1,CASSQEIGREQFF,TGCGCCAGCAGCCAAGAAATTGGCAGGGAGCAGTTCTTC
TRBJ1-2,12,NA,TRBV30,CAGPRGHYGYTF,TGTGCCGGTCCCAGAGGTCACTATGGCTACACCTTC
TRBJ2-3,17,NA,TRBV6-1,CASSEAGGAGSTDTQYF,TGTGCCAGCAGTGAAGCAGGTGGGGCTGGATCCACAGATACGCAGTATTTT
TRBJ1-1,13,NA,TRBV7-9,CASSFDRSTEAFF,TGTGCCAGCAGCTTTGACAGGAGCACTGAAGCTTTCTTT
TRBJ2-2,14,TRBD1,TRBV5-1,CASSDRVSTGELFF,TGCGCCAGCAGCGACAGGGTGAGCACCGGGGAGCTGTTTTTT
TRBJ1-5,16,TRBD1,TRBV15,CATSRDRQGWVQPQHF,TGTGCCACCAGCAGGGACCGACAGGGGTGGGTTCAGCCCCAGCATTTT
TRBJ1-1,14,TRBD1,TRBV7-2,CASSLQGVGTEAFF,TGTGCCAGCAGCTTACAGGGGGTGGGCACTGAAGCTTTCTTT
TRBJ2-1,16,NA,TRBV4-1,CASSQEAPSPYNEQFF,TGCGCCAGCAGCCAAGAGGCGCCTAGTCCCTACAATGAGCAGTTCTTC
TRBJ1-2,14,NA,TRBV6-6,CASSYSGGPHGYTF,TGTGCCAGCAGTTATTCCGGGGGTCCCCATGGCTACACCTTC
TRBJ2-5,15,TRBD1,TRBV5-1,CASSQGQGIVETQYF,TGCGCCAGCAGCCAGGGACAGGGAATCGTAGAGACCCAGTACTTC
TRBJ1-3,13,TRBD1,TRBV30,CAWRTGAGNTIYF,TGTGCCTGGAGGACAGGGGCAGGAAACACCATATATTTT
TRBJ2-1,18,NA,TRBV28,CASSFFSLRRNKRNEQFF,TGTGCCAGCAGTTTCTTTTCTCTTCGACGGAACAAGAGGAATGAGCAGTTCTTC
TRBJ2-1,18,TRBD2,TRBV19,CASSAIIRLAGSVGEQFF,TGTGCCAGTAGTGCCATCATACGACTAGCGGGAAGTGTCGGTGAGCAGTTCTTC
TRBJ1-5,16,NA,TRBV18,CASSPQRSRPNQPQHF,TGTGCCAGCTCACCGCAACGGAGTCGACCCAATCAGCCCCAGCATTTT
TRBJ2-7,14,TRBD2,TRBV18,CASSPPPGGCEQYF,TGTGCCAGCTCACCACCGCCGGGGGGATGCGAGCAGTACTTC